This entry lists 27 T cell receptor beta chains sequenced from one sample in a study of T-cell memory formation after mild COVID-19. Each CDR3 protein is one row after TCRdb ran MiXCR on the 5' RACE reads. The data hold some 450,000 distinct CDR3 sequences, with about 20% observed a single time. Sample: PBMCs or a T cell subset sorted from them (not recorded which). The receptors stem from an adult woman who had mild COVID-19 (a few samples of this study predate the infection). Cell type and time point are not known.

The chain carries TRBV5-6 and TRBJ2-3, with D perhaps TRBD1 (5 bases). Germline V lookup: CDR1 SGHDT, CDR2 YYEEEE. There are 18 residues in the CDR3. Trimming cost V 0 bases and J 6 bases, with 23 bases left between them. This CDR3 is CASSLGGRKKLSGDTQYF. Written as DNA, the CDR3 is TGTGCCAGCAGCTTGGGGGGTCGCAAGAAGCTCTCAGGGGATACGCAGTATTTT.

V and J are TRBV30 and TRBJ1-2; 7 bases are shared with TRBD1. Looked up from germline, CDR1 is GTSNPN and CDR2 is SVGIG (reference sequence). This CDR3 spans 12 amino acids. V lost 4 bases, J lost 7 bases, and 6 bases stayed unmatched. Written as DNA, the CDR3 is TGTGCCTGGATTACAGGGGCATCTGGCTACACCTTC. It yields the protein CAWITGASGYTF. Combining the CDR3 with reference TRBV30 and TRBJ1-2 gives the whole variable domain SQTIHQWPATLVQPVGSPLSLECTVEGTSNPNLYWYRQAAGRGLQLLFYSVGIGQISSEVPQNLSASRPQDRQFILSSKKLLLSDSGFYLCAWITGASGYTFGSGTRLTVV.

A few counts support this clonotype. J is TRBJ1-2 and V is TRBV4-3; the match to TRBD1 covers 10 bases. Per germline, CDR1 LGHNA and CDR2 YSLEER. V trimming: 0 bases; J trimming: 3 bases; junction bases outside the gene matches: 7. The CDR3 covers 17 residues. The CDR3 is CASSQDLPGQGDYGYTF. The CDR3, as DNA: TGCGCCAGCAGCCAAGATCTACCCGGACAGGGGGACTATGGCTACACCTTC.

V usage is TRBV3-1 and J usage is TRBJ2-7; TRBD2 is a possible D gene (6 bases). The CDR3 length is 17 residues. The V gene lost 4 bases and the J gene lost 0 bases, with 19 bases spanning the gap. Germline CDR1 and CDR2: LGHDT and YNNKEL (reference sequence). The CDR3 nucleotides read TGTGCCAGCAGCCCATCCACTAGCCCGGCGACCTCCTACGAGCAGTACTTC. Translation: CASSPSTSPATSYEQYF.

The V call is TRBV6-5, the J call TRBJ2-1; 11 bases are shared with TRBD1. CDR3 length equals 17 residues. Germline V gene sequence: CDR1 MNHEY, CDR2 SVGAGI. Trimming cost V 6 bases and J 7 bases; bases outside gene matches: 14. This CDR3 is CASREYPGQGARNEQFF. DNA of the CDR3: TGTGCCAGCAGGGAGTACCCCGGACAGGGGGCAAGGAATGAGCAGTTCTTC.

This clonotype was counted many times. This chain connects TRBV6-5 to TRBJ2-1, with a tentative D call TRBD1 (6 bases). Germline values: CDR1 MNHEY, CDR2 SVGAGI. The V end was cut by 6 bases, the J end by 4 bases, with 22 bases between. This CDR3 comprises 17 residues. Here the CDR3 reads CASRPLTGIGIYNEQFF. The CDR3 coding sequence is TGTGCCAGCAGACCGTTGACAGGAATTGGAATTTACAATGAGCAGTTCTTC.

This clonotype was picked up many times. V and J are TRBV20-1 and TRBJ1-2, with TRBD1 as a possible D gene (5 bases). The CDR3 is made up of 15 amino acids. V was shortened by 0 bases and J by 8 bases, with 19 bases between the two germline ends. CDR1 and CDR2 (germline): DFQATT, SNEGSKA (reference sequence). CDR3 DNA sequence: TGCAGTGCTAGAGATACAGCGGGGGTTGTGGGAGGCTACACCTTC. Translation: CSARDTAGVVGGYTF.

This clonotype was found a few times. The chain joins TRBV7-2 to TRBJ2-7, with a tentative D call TRBD2 (5 bases). Trimming removed 3 bases from V and 2 bases from J, with 11 bases in between. The CDR3 loop spans 14 amino acids. Germline-derived CDR1 and CDR2 are SGHTA and FQGNSA. In DNA, the CDR3 is TGTGCCAGCAGCTTCGGACTTGGACCCTACGAGCAGTACTTC. Translating gives CASSFGLGPYEQYF.

The chain uses TRBV15 and TRBJ2-2; the match to TRBD1 covers 7 bases. This CDR3 has 15 amino acids. Per germline, CDR1 LNHNV and CDR2 YYDKDF (reference sequence). V lost 0 bases and J lost 6; bases outside the gene matches: 4. The CDR3 reads CATSRDRDSAGELFF. The CDR3, as DNA: TGTGCCACCAGCAGAGATAGGGACAGTGCCGGGGAGCTGTTTTTT. Looking up the rest from reference TRBV15 and TRBJ2-2 gives the full variable domain: DAMVIQNPRYQVTQFGKPVTLSCSQTLNHNVMYWYQQKSSQAPKLLFHYYDKDFNNEADTPDNFQSRRPNTSFCFLDIRSPGLGDTAMYLCATSRDRDSAGELFFGEGSRLTVL.

This clonotype was seen repeatedly, ten times or more. The chain couples TRBV7-9 to TRBJ2-1, with 7 bases aligning to TRBD2. Germline trimming cut 5 bases from V and 5 bases from J; bases unmatched to any gene: 6. This CDR3 region has 14 residues. In germline, CDR1 is SEHNR, CDR2 FQNEAQ (reference sequence). CDR3 DNA: TGTGCCAGCAGCCCTAGCGGAATGGACAATGAGCAGTTCTTC. Protein product: CASSPSGMDNEQFF. Filled out from reference TRBV7-9 and TRBJ2-1, the complete variable domain reads DTGVSQNPRHKITKRGQNVTFRCDPISEHNRLYWYRQTLGQGPEFLTYFQNEAQLEKSRLLSDRFSAERPKGSFSTLEIQRTEQGDSAMYLCASSPSGMDNEQFFGPGTRLTVL.

This clonotype turned up a few times. The V gene is TRBV20-1, the J gene TRBJ2-7; D might be TRBD2 (6 bases). Germline loops: CDR1 DFQATT, CDR2 SNEGSKA (reference sequence). There are 11 residues in the CDR3. Trimming took 7 bases from V and 5 from J, leaving 12 bases between them. CDR3 nucleotide sequence: TGCAGTGTTCGGGGGTTGGACGAGCAGTACTTC. This codes for CSVRGLDEQYF.

This clonotype was detected only a few times. The chain couples TRBV6-1 to TRBJ1-1, with a weak D call TRBD1 (5 bases). Germline V gene lookup returns CDR1 MNHNS and CDR2 SASEGT. V lost 6 bases and J lost 0, with 17 bases in between. CDR3 length equals 16 residues. The CDR3 region has the DNA TGTGCCAGCAGCGGCCCGCGGGGGGGAGTGAACACTGAAGCTTTCTTT. Its protein product is CASSGPRGGVNTEAFF.

In its sample, this clonotype was seen a few times. The CDR3 spells CASGQGGSYNEQFF. DNA for the CDR3: TGTGCCAGTGGCCAGGGCGGGTCCTACAATGAGCAGTTCTTC. The chain uses TRBV6-1 and TRBJ2-1; D may match TRBD1 or TRBD2 (5 bases each). V was clipped by 9 bases and J by 1 base, with 13 bases between them. The length of the CDR3 is 14 residues. Germline lookup yields CDR1 MNHNS and CDR2 SASEGT.

The rearrangement uses TRBV6-9 and TRBJ2-3; TRBD2 matches 10 bases. CDR3 length: 16 residues. V trimming: 5 bases; J trimming: 3 bases; junction bases outside the gene matches: 8. Germline CDR1 reads MNHGY; CDR2 reads SVAAGI. CDR3 loop: CASSLKLAGKTDTQYF. The CDR3 DNA sequence: TGTGCCAGCAGTCTAAAACTAGCGGGAAAAACAGATACGCAGTATTTT.

This clonotype has only a few counts. The rearrangement uses TRBV5-1 and TRBJ2-3; 8 nucleotides align to TRBD2. The CDR3 loop spans 17 amino acids. With V trimmed by 6 bases and J by 2 bases, 14 bases remained unmatched. Germline lookup yields CDR1 SGHRS and CDR2 YFSETQ. This chain's CDR3 is CASTLGNGGAYTDTQYF. The CDR3 DNA sequence: TGCGCCAGCACTCTCGGGAACGGGGGGGCGTACACAGATACGCAGTATTTT.

In this sample, this clonotype turned up a few times. This chain joins TRBV7-3 and TRBJ1-2; 8 bases map to TRBD1. With 1 base clipped from V and 3 bases from J, the junction kept 1 base outside the gene matches. The CDR3 is made up of 14 amino acids. CDR1 is SGHTA and CDR2 is FQGTGA in the germline V gene. The DNA of the CDR3 is TGTGCCAGCAGCTTAAAACAGGGGGACTATGGCTACACCTTC. Translated: CASSLKQGDYGYTF.

The V call is TRBV20-1, the J call TRBJ2-3; the D gene is possibly TRBD1 (6 bases). This CDR3 spans 16 amino acids. The germline CDR1 and CDR2 sequences are DFQATT and SNEGSKA (reference sequence). V lost 5 bases and J lost 1, with 19 bases in between. The CDR3 DNA sequence: TGCAGTGCTGCTAAGGTGGGCCCAGGGGGCACAGATACGCAGTATTTT. It encodes CSAAKVGPGGTDTQYF.

V is TRBV29-1 and J is TRBJ2-3; 9 positions match TRBD2. Germline V gene data show CDR1 as SQVTM and CDR2 as ANQGSEA. The CDR3 runs 14 residues. Losses at the gene ends were 4 bases for V and 1 base for J; bases not matched to a gene: 3. The CDR3 nucleotides are TGCAGCGTTGGCGAGCGGGAGGGCACAGATACGCAGTATTTT. It is translated as CSVGEREGTDTQYF.

This clonotype was picked up many times. J is TRBJ2-5 and V is TRBV15, with TRBD1 as a possible D gene (6 bases). The CDR3 sequence is 15 residues long. CDR1 is LNHNV, CDR2 YYDKDF, per germline (reference sequence). The V end lost 4 bases, the J end lost 2 bases, and 14 bases lay between the germline ends. CDR3 region: CATSTNGQSQETQYF. The CDR3 coding sequence is TGTGCCACCAGCACGAATGGACAGTCTCAAGAGACCCAGTACTTC. Drawing the rest from reference TRBV15 and TRBJ2-5, the complete variable domain is DAMVIQNPRYQVTQFGKPVTLSCSQTLNHNVMYWYQQKSSQAPKLLFHYYDKDFNNEADTPDNFQSRRPNTSFCFLDIRSPGLGDTAMYLCATSTNGQSQETQYFGPGTRLLVL.

V is TRBV12-3 or TRBV12-4 and J is TRBJ2-4, with D possibly being TRBD1 (6 bases). CDR3 size: 13 residues. Trimming shortened V by 0 bases and J by 6 bases, and 6 bases separated the two germline ends. As DNA, the CDR3 is TGTGCCAGCAGTTTAGCACAGGGAAACATTCAGTACTTC. Its protein product is CASSLAQGNIQYF.

This clonotype was found a few times. The chain has TRBV20-1 and TRBJ2-5, with 11 bases aligning to TRBD1. After removal of 2 bases from V and 5 bases from J, the junction contained 4 bases not matched to a gene. CDR1 and CDR2 (germline): DFQATT, SNEGSKA (reference sequence). This CDR3 is 14 amino acids long. Here the CDR3 DNA reads TGCAGTGCTAGATTGGACAGGGGGCGGGAGACCCAGTACTTC. This codes for CSARLDRGRETQYF.

The chain employs TRBV18 and TRBJ2-3, with D perhaps TRBD1 (5 bases). This CDR3 comprises 16 residues. Trimming removed 2 bases from V and 2 bases from J, with 14 bases in between. Germline CDR1 is KGHSH and CDR2 is LQKENI. The CDR3 loop reads CASSPWTSGPTDTQYF. The CDR3 region has the DNA TGTGCCAGCTCACCATGGACATCCGGGCCCACAGATACGCAGTATTTT. The variable domain in full, completed from reference TRBV18 and TRBJ2-3, reads NAGVMQNPRHLVRRRGQEARLRCSPMKGHSHVYWYRQLPEEGLKFMVYLQKENIIDESGMPKERFSAEFPKEGPSILRIQQVVRGDSAAYFCASSPWTSGPTDTQYFGPGTRLTVL.

The chain couples TRBV4-1 to TRBJ2-1, with 8 bases fitting TRBD2. The CDR3 consists of 15 residues. V shed 4 bases, J shed 7 bases, and the junction held 9 bases outside the gene matches. CDR1 MGHRA and CDR2 YSYEKL come from the germline V gene. The CDR3 loop is CASSLAGRVKNEQFF. As DNA, the CDR3 is TGCGCCAGCAGCCTAGCGGGGAGAGTAAAAAATGAGCAGTTCTTC.

V gene TRBV29-1 combines with J gene TRBJ1-1; D not certain. CDR1 SQVTM and CDR2 ANQGSEA come from the germline V gene. This CDR3 contains 13 residues. V lost 4 bases to trimming and J lost 2 bases, with 11 bases between them. The DNA for the CDR3 is TGCAGCGTTGTACCCAGGCTTAACACTGAAGCTTTCTTT. Translation: CSVVPRLNTEAFF.

The genes are TRBV7-9 and TRBJ1-1; D uncertain. The germline V and J ends were trimmed by 3 bases and 3 bases, with 11 bases remaining between them. From germline, CDR1 is SEHNR and CDR2 FQNEAQ (reference sequence). The CDR3 is 14 residues long. The CDR3 coding sequence is TGTGCCAGCAGCTTTCAGGTACGGGACACTGAAGCTTTCTTT. Amino acid sequence: CASSFQVRDTEAFF.

In its sample, this clonotype was seen a few times. The chain uses TRBV5-1 and TRBJ2-1; TRBD2 agrees at 7 bases. CDR1 and CDR2 (germline): SGHRS, YFSETQ. The V and J ends lost 4 bases and 6 bases, in that order; junction bases with no gene match: 7. The CDR3 contains 14 residues. The CDR3 sequence: CASSPRPSGNEQFF. CDR3 in DNA: TGCGCCAGCAGCCCAAGGCCTAGCGGCAATGAGCAGTTCTTC.

This clonotype was detected only a few times. The genes are TRBV4-3 and TRBJ2-5, with D perhaps TRBD1 or TRBD2 (6 bases each). V gave up 0 bases and J gave up 4 bases, with 12 bases separating them. This CDR3 contains 15 residues. Germline loops: CDR1 LGHNA, CDR2 YSLEER. The CDR3 bases are TGCGCCAGCAGCCAAGAATACGGGGGCGGAGAGACCCAGTACTTC. Translation: CASSQEYGGGETQYF.